Shown below are 8 T cell receptor beta chains from a single sample sequenced in a study of cytomegalovirus exposure and HLA in healthy donors. The primer mix had 60 Vbeta and 13 Jbeta primers. TCRdb keeps only in-frame clones here, not all; method: immunoSEQ multiplex PCR. This sample has 190,000 or so clones, with 80% found just once. The sample taken for sequencing was PBMCs. These receptors were collected from a boy aged 10-17 years in good health and CMV-seronegative.

Note on this clone: This specimen includes other DNA sequences encoding the same CDR3. The rearrangement uses TRBV29-1 and TRBJ2-7, with D uncertain. V shed 1 base and J shed 0 bases, with 4 bases lying between them. The CDR3 has 12 amino acids. Germline values: CDR1 SQVTM, CDR2 ANQGSEA. CDR3: CSVEVSSYEQYF. DNA for the CDR3: TGCAGCGTTGAAGTCAGCTCCTACGAGCAGTACTTC.

This chain links TRBV11-2 with TRBJ2-3, with D perhaps TRBD2 (7 bases). Germline values: CDR1 SGHAT, CDR2 FQNNGV. CDR3 size: 15 residues. V was pared by 7 bases and J by 2 bases, with 16 bases between. In nucleotides, the CDR3 is TGTGCCAGCACCCCTATCGGGGGGCTCACAGATACGCAGTATTTT. Translating gives CASTPIGGLTDTQYF.

The chain is built from TRBV25-1 and TRBJ1-5; TRBD1 agrees at 7 bases. From germline, CDR1 is MGHDK and CDR2 SYGVNS. This CDR3 is built from 15 residues. J was trimmed by 1 base and V by 6 bases; bases with no gene match: 6. CDR3 residues: CASSAKTGSNQPQHF. The CDR3 region has the DNA TGTGCCAGCAGCGCTAAGACAGGGAGCAATCAGCCCCAGCATTTT.

The chain has TRBV11-3 and TRBJ2-7; 10 bases are a match to TRBD1. Germline V lookup: CDR1 SGHNT, CDR2 YENEEA. The J segment lost 5 bases and the V segment lost 5 bases, leaving 6 bases of the junction unmatched. This CDR3 has 14 residues. In DNA, the CDR3 is TGTGCCAGCAGCCATCGGGACAGGGGTAACGAGCAGTACTTC. The encoded protein is CASSHRDRGNEQYF.

CDR3 loop: CASSVTQGLYGYTF. CDR3 sequence (DNA): TGTGCCAGCAGTGTGACCCAGGGGCTCTATGGCTACACCTTC. The chain uses TRBV6-1 and TRBJ1-2; maybe TRBD1 (6 bases). This CDR3 contains 14 residues. V was shortened by 4 bases and J by 4 bases, with 13 bases between the two germline ends. The V gene's germline CDR1 is MNHNS and CDR2 SASEGT.

This chain links TRBV7-2 with TRBJ1-1; D is unclear. The germline V gene encodes CDR1 SGHTA and CDR2 FQGNSA. V gave up 6 bases and J gave up 5 bases, with 13 bases separating them. This CDR3 comprises 13 residues. For the CDR3, the DNA is TGTGCCAGCAGAAAGGAGGGTAGGACTGAAGCTTTCTTT. Its protein is CASRKEGRTEAFF.

The chain uses TRBV7-3 and TRBJ2-1; 8 nucleotides line up with TRBD2. Germline lookup yields CDR1 SGHTA and CDR2 FQGTGA. This CDR3 contains 16 residues. The trim removed 0 bases at V and 4 bases at J, leaving 5 bases unmatched. The DNA of the CDR3 is TGTGCCAGCAGCTTAACGACTAGCGCCCTTTACAATGAGCAGTTCTTC. It codes for CASSLTTSALYNEQFF.

In the case of this clone: A read error may produce the germline difference seen at one junction end. V is TRBV2 and J is TRBJ1-2, with a possible D match to TRBD1 (5 bases). Germline V gives CDR1 SNHLY, CDR2 FYNNEI. The CDR3 length is 13 residues. The CDR3 DNA reads TGTGCCAGCACTGAACAGGACTACTATGGCTACACCTTC. It codes for CASTEQDYYGYTF.